There are many counts of the clone carrying this T cell receptor (beta chain). The target antigen is unknown. With 0 bases removed from V and 4 bases from J, the gap between germline ends came to 16 bases. The CDR3 sequence is 17 residues long. Germline assignment: CDR1 DFQATT and CDR2 SNEGSKA (reference sequence). This entry comes from a study of T cells in Graves' hyperthyroidism and ophthalmopathy. Study-wide results and caveats: A model using 13 V-J features told ophthalmopathy apart from stable hyperthyroidism.

An absence of ophthalmopathy progression within 18 months meant stable Graves' hyperthyroidism. Hyperthyroidism patients were newly diagnosed, had disease duration under 2 months, and were aged 18 to 65 years. Diagnoses rested on clinical symptoms, serum thyroxine and TRAb, thyroid ultrasound and orbital computed tomography. RNA transcripts gave rise to amplified TCR beta CDR3 regions. The TCR CDR3 was amplified in a first-round RT-PCR using the HTBI primer set. TCRdb analysed the multiplex PCR reads with MiXCR anew, one entry per CDR3 protein. The sample shows about 46,000 distinct CDR3 sequences, 49% of them seen only once.

The TCR was taken from a woman between 45 and 65 years old with Graves' hyperthyroidism. The chain combines TRBV20-1 with TRBJ1-6; tentatively, D is TRBD1 (5 bases). The sample comprised peripheral blood or thyroid tissue (not recorded which). The CDR3 nucleotides read TGCAGTGCTAGAGATCATCGGGACGTACGATATAATTCACCCCTCCACTTT. The encoded protein is CSARDHRDVRYNSPLHF.